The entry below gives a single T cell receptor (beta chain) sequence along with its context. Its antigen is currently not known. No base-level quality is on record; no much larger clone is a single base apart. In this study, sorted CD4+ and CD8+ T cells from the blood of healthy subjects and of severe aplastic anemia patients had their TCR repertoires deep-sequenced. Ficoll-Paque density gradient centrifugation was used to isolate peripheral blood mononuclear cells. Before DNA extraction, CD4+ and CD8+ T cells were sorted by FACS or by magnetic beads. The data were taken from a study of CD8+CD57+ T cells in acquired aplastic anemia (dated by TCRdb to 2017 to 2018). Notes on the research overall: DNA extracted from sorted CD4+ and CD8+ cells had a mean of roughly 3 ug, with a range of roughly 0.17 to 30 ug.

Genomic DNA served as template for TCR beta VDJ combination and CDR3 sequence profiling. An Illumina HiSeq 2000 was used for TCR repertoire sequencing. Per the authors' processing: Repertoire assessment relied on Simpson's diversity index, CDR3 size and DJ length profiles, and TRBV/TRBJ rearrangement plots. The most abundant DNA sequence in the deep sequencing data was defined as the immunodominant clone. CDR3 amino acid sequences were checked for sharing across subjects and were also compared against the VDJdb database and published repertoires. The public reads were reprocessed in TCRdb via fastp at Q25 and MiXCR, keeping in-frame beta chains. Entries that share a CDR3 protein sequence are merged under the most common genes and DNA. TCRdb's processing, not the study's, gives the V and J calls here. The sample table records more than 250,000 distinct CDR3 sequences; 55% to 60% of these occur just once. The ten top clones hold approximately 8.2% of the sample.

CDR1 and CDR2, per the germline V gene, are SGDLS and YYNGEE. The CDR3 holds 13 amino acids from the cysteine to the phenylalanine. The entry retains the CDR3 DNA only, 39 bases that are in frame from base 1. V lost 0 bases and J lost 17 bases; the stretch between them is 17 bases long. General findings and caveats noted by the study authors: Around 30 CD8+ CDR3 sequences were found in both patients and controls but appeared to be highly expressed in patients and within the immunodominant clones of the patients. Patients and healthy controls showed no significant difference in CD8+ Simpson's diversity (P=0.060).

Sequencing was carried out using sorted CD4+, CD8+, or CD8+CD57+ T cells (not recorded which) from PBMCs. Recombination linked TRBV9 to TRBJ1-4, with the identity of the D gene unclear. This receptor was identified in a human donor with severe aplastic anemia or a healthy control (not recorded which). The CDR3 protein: CASSVDGSNPDFF. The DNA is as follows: TGTGCCAGCAGCGTAGATGGGTCTAACCCGGACTTTTTT.